This record looks at one TCR beta chain sequence and its context. The data originate from a study of blood T cell repertoires in COVID-19. Study information: The samples span acute and convalescent COVID-19 from the United States, Italy and Spain. T cells, B-cell-depleted T cells, or PBMCs supplied cDNA or gDNA.

Germline CDR1 reads ENHRY; CDR2 reads SYGVKD. V shed 2 bases, J shed 2 bases, and the junction held 3 bases outside the gene matches. This CDR3 spans 16 amino acids. In the original analysis: Scientists estimated how many nucleated cells there were by amplifying reference gene primers. Repertoires were generated with immunoSEQ multiplex PCR, while TCRdb's copy carries only in-frame clones and drops some. The V and J calls and clone size are taken from that table; D and trimming were inferred from the DNA. The sample shows 45,000 to 70,000 clones, around 84% of them seen only once. Sequencing was carried out using peripheral blood. This TCR was recovered from a woman aged 80 or over with acute or convalescent COVID-19. The chain has TRBV10-3 and TRBJ2-3; the match to TRBD2 covers 11 bases. Here the CDR3 reads CAISERTSGSTDTQYF. Written as DNA, the CDR3 is TGTGCCATCAGTGAGAGGACTAGCGGGTCCACAGATACGCAGTATTTT.